This T cell receptor beta chain is from a study of blood T cell repertoires in COVID-19. Study-level information: Italy, Spain and the United States were the sources of the convalescent and acute COVID-19 samples. PBMCs, B-cell-depleted T cells, or T cells were the source of the cDNA or gDNA that made up the material.

How the authors handled the data: The authors estimated nucleated cell counts from reference gene primer amplification. Sequencing was performed with immunoSEQ multiplex PCR; in TCRdb, only in-frame clones are kept and a portion is missing. The V and J calls and the clone size are those of that table, but D and trimming were determined from the DNA. The data contain around 180,000 clones, 88% of them singletons. Points on this clone: At one boundary the junction diverges from the germline segment, which might be a read error.

Material: peripheral blood. The sequence was collected from a human donor in a cohort sampled during active COVID-19.

The CDR3 spells CASSQSTRKPSF. CDR3 sequence (DNA): TGTGCCAGCAGCCAATCTACTAGGAAGCCTTCCTTC. The V call is TRBV16, the J call TRBJ2-4, with D possibly being TRBD2 (5 bases). The CDR3 length is 12 residues. Germline assignment: CDR1 KGHSY and CDR2 FQNENV.